This T cell receptor beta chain was found in a study of blood T cell repertoires in COVID-19. Sequenced by immunoSEQ multiplex PCR; TCRdb stores in-frame clones only, minus some. Among about 360,000 clones listed, about 90% were seen once. The CDR3 contains 16 residues. V dropped 4 bases and J dropped 4 bases, with 16 bases sitting between them. Germline V gene data show CDR1 as PRHDT and CDR2 as FYEKMQ (reference sequence). This clone occurred once. Categorization into cohorts depended on clinical history that participants reported. The sample taken for sequencing was PBMCs or T cells enriched from blood (not recorded which). This receptor was taken from a man under 40 who had recovered from COVID-19. This chain links TRBV13 with TRBJ1-4; perhaps TRBD1 as D (6 bases). CDR3 in DNA: TGTGCCAGCAGCTCCCTACTCTCAGGGGTTAATGAAAAACTGTTTTTT. Encoded protein: CASSSLLSGVNEKLFF. Supplemented by reference TRBV13 and TRBJ1-4, the full variable domain reads AAGVIQSPRHLIKEKRETATLKCYPIPRHDTVYWYQQGPGQDPQFLISFYEKMQSDKGSIPDRFSAQQFSDYHSELNMSSLELGDSALYFCASSSLLSGVNEKLFFGSGTQLSVL.